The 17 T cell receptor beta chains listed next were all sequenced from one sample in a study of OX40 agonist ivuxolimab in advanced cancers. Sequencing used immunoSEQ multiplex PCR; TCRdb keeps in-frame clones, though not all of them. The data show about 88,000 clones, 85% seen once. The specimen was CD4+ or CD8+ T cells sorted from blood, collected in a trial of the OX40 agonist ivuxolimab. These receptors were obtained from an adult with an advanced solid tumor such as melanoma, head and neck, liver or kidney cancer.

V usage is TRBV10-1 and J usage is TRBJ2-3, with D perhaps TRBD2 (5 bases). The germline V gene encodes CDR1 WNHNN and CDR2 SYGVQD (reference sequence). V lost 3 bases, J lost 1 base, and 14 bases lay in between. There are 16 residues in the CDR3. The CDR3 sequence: CASSDPGVGGTDTQYF. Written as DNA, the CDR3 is TGCGCCAGCAGTGACCCCGGAGTGGGAGGCACAGATACGCAGTATTTT.

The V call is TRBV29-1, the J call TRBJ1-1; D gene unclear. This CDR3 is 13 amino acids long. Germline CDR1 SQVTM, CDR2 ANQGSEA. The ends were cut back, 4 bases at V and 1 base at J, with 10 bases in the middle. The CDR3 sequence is CSVGRQANTEAFF. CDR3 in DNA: TGCAGCGTTGGTCGTCAGGCGAACACTGAAGCTTTCTTT.

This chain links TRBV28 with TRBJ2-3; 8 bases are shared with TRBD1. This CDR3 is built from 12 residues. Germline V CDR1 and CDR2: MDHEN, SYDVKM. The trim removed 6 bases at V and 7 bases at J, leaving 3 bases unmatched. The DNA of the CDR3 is TGTGCCAGCAGAAGGGACAGGAATACGCAGTATTTT. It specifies CASRRDRNTQYF.

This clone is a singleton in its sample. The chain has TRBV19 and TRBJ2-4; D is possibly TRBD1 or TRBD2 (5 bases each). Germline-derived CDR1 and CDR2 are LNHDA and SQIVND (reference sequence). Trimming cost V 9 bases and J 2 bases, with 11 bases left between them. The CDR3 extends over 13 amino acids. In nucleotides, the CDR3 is TGTGCCAGATCGAGGGGTACCAAAAACATTCAGTACTTC. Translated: CARSRGTKNIQYF.

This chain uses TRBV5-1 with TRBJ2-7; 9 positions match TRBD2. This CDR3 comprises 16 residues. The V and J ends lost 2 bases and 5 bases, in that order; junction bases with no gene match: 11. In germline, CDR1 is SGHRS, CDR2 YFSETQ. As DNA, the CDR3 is TGCGCCAGCAGCTTACAGGTTAGCGGGAGTCTCAACGAGCAGTACTTC. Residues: CASSLQVSGSLNEQYF.

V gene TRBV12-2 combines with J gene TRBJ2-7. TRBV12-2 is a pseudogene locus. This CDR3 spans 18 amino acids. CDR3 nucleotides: TGTGCAAGTCGCTTAGCGGCCTTAGCGGAGGGGGTTTTCTACGAGCAGTACTTC. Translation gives CASRLAALAEGVFYEQYF.

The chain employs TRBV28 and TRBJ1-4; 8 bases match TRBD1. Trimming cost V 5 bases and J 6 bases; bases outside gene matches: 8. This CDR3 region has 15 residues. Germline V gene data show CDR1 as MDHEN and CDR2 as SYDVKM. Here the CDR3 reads CASSPPRGRYEKLFF. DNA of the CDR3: TGTGCCAGCAGTCCGCCCAGGGGGCGCTATGAAAAACTGTTTTTT. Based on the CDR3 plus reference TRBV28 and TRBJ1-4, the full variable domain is DVKVTQSSRYLVKRTGEKVFLECVQDMDHENMFWYRQDPGLGLRLIYFSYDVKMKEKGDIPEGYSVSREKKERFSLILESASTNQTSMYLCASSPPRGRYEKLFFGSGTQLSVL.

The CDR3 here is CASSSRTGTYGYTF. The CDR3 nucleotides read TGTGCCAGCAGCTCCCGGACAGGGACCTATGGCTACACCTTC. V gene TRBV7-9 combines with J gene TRBJ1-2, with TRBD1 identical over 8 bases. From germline, CDR1 is SEHNR and CDR2 FQNEAQ (reference sequence). J gave up 4 bases and V 4 bases, and 5 bases lay outside the gene matches. The CDR3 contains 14 residues.

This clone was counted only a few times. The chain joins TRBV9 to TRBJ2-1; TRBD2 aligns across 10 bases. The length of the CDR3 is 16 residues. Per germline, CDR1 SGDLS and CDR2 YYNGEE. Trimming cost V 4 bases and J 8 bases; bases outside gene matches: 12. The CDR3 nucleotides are TGTGCCAGCAGCATTCGAGCGGGGGGGCCGGTGCATGAGCAGTTCTTC. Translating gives CASSIRAGGPVHEQFF.

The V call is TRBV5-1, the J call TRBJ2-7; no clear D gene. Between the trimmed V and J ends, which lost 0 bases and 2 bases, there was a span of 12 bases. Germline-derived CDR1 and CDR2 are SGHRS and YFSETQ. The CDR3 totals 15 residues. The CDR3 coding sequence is TGCGCCAGCAGCTTGGGAGGCTTAACGACCTACGAGCAGTACTTC. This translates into CASSLGGLTTYEQYF.

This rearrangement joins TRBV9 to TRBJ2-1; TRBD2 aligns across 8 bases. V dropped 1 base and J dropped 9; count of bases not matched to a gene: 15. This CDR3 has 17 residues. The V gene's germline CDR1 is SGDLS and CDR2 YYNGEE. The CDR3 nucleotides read TGTGCCAGCAGCGTAAGCGGGGGTTCGACACCCCAGGGTGAGCAGTTCTTC. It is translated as CASSVSGGSTPQGEQFF.

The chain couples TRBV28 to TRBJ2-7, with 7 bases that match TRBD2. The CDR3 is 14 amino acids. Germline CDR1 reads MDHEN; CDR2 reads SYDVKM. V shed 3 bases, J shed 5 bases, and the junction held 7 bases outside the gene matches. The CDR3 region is CASSLGEGRDEQYV. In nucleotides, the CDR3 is TGTGCCAGCAGTTTGGGGGAGGGGAGGGACGAGCAGTACGTC.

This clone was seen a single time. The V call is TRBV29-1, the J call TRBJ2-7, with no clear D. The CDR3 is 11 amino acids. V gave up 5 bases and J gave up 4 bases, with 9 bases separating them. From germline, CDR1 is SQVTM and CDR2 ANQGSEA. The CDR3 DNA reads TGCAGCGTTTTCAGCAATTACGAGCAGTACTTC. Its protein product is CSVFSNYEQYF.

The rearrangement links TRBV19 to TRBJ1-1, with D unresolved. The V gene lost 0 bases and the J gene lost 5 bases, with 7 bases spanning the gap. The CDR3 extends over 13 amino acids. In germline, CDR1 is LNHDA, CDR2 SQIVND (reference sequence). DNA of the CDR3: TGTGCCAGTAGTATAGACCCCCGGACTGAAGCTTTCTTT. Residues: CASSIDPRTEAFF.

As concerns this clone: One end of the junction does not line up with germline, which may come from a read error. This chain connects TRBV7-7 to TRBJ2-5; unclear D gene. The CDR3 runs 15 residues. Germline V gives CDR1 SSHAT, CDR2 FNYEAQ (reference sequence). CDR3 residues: CASSLRAGPQETQYF. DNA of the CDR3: TGTGCTAGCAGCTTAAGGGCCGGACCACAAGAGACCCAGTACTTC.

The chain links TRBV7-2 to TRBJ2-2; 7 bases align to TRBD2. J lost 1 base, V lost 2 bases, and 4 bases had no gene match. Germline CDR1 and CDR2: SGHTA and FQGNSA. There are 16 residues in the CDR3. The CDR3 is CASSLIAGVNTGELFF. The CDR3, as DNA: TGTGCCAGCAGCTTAATTGCGGGAGTGAACACCGGGGAGCTGTTTTTT.

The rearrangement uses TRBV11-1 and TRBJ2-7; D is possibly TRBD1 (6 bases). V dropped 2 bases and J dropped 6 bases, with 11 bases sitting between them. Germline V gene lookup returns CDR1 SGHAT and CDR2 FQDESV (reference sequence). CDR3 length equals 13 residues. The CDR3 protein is CASSLTRGGEQYV. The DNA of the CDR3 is TGTGCCAGCAGCTTAACCCGAGGGGGCGAGCAGTACGTC.